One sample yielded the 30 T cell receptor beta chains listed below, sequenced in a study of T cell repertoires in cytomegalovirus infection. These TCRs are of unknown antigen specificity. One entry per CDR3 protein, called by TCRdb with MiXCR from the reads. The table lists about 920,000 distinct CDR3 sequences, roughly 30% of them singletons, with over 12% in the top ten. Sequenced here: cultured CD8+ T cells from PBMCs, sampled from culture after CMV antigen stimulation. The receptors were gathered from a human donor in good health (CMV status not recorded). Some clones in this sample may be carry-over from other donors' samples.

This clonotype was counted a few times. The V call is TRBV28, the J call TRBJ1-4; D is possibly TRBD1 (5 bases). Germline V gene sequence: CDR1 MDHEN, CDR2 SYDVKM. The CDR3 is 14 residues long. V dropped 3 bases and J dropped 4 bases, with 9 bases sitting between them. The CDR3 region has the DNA TGTGCCAGCAGTTTTCAGAGGGGTAATGAAAAACTGTTTTTT. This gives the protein CASSFQRGNEKLFF.

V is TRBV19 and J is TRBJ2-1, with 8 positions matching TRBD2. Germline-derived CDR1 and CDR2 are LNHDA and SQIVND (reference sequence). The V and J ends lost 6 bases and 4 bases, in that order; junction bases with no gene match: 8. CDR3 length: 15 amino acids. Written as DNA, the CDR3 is TGTGCCAGTAGAATTAGCGGGGATACTTACAATGAGCAGTTCTTC. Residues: CASRISGDTYNEQFF.

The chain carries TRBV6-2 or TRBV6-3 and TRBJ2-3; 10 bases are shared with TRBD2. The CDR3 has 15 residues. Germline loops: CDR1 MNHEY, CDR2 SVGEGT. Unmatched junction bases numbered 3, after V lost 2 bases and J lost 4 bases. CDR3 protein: CASSYKRGGPDTQYF. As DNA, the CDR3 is TGTGCCAGCAGTTACAAGCGGGGGGGCCCAGATACGCAGTATTTT.

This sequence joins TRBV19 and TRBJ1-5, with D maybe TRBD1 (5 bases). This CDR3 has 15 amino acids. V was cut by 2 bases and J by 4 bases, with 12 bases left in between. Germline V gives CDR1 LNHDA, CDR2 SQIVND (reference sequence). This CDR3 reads CASSITIDRNQPQHF. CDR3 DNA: TGTGCCAGTAGTATAACTATTGACAGAAATCAGCCCCAGCATTTT.

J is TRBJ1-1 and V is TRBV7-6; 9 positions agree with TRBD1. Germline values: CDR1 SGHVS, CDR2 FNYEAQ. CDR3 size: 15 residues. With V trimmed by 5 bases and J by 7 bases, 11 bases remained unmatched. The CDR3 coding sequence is TGTGCCAGCAGCCCCCCGGGACAGGGTTTTGATGAAGCTTTCTTT. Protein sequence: CASSPPGQGFDEAFF.

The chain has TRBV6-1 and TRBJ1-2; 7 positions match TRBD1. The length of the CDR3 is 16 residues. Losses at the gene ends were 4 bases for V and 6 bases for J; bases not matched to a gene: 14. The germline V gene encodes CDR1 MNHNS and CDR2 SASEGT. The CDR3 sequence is CASSVGQGVSRDGYTF. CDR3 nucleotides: TGTGCCAGCAGTGTAGGCCAGGGGGTTAGTAGAGATGGCTACACCTTC.

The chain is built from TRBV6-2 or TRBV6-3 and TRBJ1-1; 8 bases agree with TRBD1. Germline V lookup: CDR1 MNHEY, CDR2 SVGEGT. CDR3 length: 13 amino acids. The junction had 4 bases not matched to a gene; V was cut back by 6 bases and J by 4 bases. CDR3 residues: CASRTDRGTEAFF. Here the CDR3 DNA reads TGTGCCAGCAGGACAGACAGGGGCACTGAAGCTTTCTTT.

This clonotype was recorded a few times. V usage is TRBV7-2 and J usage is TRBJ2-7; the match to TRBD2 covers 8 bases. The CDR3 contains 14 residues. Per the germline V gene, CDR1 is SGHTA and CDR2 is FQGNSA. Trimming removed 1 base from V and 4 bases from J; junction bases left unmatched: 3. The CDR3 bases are TGTGCCAGCAGCTTAGTCGGGGGGGAGTACGAGCAGTACGTC. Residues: CASSLVGGEYEQYV.

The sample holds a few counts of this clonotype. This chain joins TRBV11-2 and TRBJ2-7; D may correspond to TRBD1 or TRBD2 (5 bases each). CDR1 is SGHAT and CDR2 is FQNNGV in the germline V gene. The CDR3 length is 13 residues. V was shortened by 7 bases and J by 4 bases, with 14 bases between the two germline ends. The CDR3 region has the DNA TGTGCCAGCACCTTTGGGGGAGATTACGAGCAGTACGTC. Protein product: CASTFGGDYEQYV.

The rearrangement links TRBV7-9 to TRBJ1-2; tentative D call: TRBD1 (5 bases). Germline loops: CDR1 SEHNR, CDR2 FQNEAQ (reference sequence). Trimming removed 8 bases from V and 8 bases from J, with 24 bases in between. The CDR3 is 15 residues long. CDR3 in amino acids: CASARVIGALIGYTF. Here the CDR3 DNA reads TGTGCCAGCGCACGGGTAATCGGGGCGCTAATCGGCTACACCTTC.

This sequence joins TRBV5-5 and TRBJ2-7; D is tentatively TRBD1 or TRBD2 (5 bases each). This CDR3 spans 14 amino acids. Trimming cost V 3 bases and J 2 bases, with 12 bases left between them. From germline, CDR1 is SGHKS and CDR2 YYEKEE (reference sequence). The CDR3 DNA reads TGTGCCAGCAGCTGGGGGTACGGAACCTACGAGCAGTACTTC. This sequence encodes CASSWGYGTYEQYF.

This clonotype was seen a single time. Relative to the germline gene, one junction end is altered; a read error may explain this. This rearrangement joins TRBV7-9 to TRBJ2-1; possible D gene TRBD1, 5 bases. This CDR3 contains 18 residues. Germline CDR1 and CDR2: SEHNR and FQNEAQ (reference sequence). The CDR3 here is CVSSLEPSRQTSYNEQFF. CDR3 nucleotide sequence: TGTGTCAGCAGCTTAGAGCCTAGTAGACAGACCTCCTACAATGAGCAGTTCTTC.

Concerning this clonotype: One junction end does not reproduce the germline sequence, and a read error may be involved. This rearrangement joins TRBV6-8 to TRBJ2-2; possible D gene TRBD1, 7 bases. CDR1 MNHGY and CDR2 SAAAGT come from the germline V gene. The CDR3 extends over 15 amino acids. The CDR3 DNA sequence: TGTGCCAACAGTCCAGGGGGGCCGAACACCGGGGAGCTGTTTTTT. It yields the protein CANSPGGPNTGELFF.

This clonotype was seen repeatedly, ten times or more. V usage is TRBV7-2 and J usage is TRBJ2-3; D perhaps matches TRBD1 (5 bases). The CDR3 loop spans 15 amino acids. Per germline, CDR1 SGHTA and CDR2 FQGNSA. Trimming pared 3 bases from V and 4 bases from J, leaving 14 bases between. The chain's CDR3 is CASSLGQTLSDTQYF. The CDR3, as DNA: TGTGCCAGCAGCTTGGGGCAGACCCTGTCAGATACGCAGTATTTT.

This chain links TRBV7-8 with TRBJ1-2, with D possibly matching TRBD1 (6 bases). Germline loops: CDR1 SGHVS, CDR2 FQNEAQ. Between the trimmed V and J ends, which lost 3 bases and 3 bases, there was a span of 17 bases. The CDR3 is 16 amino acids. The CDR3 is CASSFPTARGDYGYTF. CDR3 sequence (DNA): TGTGCCAGCAGCTTCCCCACGGCCAGGGGCGACTATGGCTACACCTTC. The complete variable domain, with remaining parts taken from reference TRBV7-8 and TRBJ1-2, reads GAGVSQSPRYKVAKRGQDVALRCDPISGHVSLFWYQQALGQGPEFLTYFQNEAQLDKSGLPSDRFFAERPEGSVSTLKIQRTQQEDSAVYLCASSFPTARGDYGYTFGSGTRLTVV.

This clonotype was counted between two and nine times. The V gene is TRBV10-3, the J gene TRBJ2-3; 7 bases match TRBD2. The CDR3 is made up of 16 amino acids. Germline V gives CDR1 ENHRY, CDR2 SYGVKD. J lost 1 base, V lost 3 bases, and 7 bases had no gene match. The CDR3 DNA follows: TGTGCCATCAGTGACCTTGGTCGGGGGGGCACAGATACGCAGTATTTT. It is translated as CAISDLGRGGTDTQYF.

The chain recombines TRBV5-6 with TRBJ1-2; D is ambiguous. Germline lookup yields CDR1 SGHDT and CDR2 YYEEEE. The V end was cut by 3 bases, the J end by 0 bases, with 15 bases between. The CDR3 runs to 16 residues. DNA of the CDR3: TGTGCCAGCAGCTCCCGAGGGTCACCAGCTAACTATGGCTACACCTTC. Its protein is CASSSRGSPANYGYTF.

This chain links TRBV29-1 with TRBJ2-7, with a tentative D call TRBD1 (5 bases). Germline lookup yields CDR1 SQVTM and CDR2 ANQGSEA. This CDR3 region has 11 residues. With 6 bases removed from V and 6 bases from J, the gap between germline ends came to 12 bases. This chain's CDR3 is CSVAGIGEQYF. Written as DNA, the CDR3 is TGCAGCGTGGCAGGGATAGGCGAGCAGTACTTC.

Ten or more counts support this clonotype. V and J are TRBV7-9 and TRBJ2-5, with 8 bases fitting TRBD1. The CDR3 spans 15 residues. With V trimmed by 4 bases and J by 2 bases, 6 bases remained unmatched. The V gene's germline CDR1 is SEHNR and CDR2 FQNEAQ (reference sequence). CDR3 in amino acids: CASSYGQGVQETQYF. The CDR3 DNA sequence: TGTGCCAGCAGCTACGGACAGGGCGTACAAGAGACCCAGTACTTC.

For the CDR3, the DNA is TGTGCCAGCAGCTTGAACAGGGGGTGGTCTGGGGCCAACGTCCTGACTTTC. Its protein is CASSLNRGWSGANVLTF. The chain carries TRBV5-5 and TRBJ2-6, with 8 nucleotides matching TRBD1. The CDR3 runs to 17 residues. CDR1 and CDR2 (germline): SGHKS, YYEKEE (reference sequence). V shed 1 base and J 1 base; nucleotides not matched to a gene: 4. The full variable domain, in which reference TRBV5-5 and TRBJ2-6 provide the parts outside the CDR3, is DAGVTQSPTHLIKTRGQQVTLRCSPISGHKSVSWYQQVLGQGPQFIFQYYEKEERGRGNFPDRFSARQFPNYSSELNVNALLLGDSALYLCASSLNRGWSGANVLTFGAGSRLTVL.

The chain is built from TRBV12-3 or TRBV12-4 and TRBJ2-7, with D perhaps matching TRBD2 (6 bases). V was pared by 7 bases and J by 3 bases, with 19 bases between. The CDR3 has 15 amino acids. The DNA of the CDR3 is TGTGCCAGCACCAACTTTCAGGAGGGATTCTACGAGCAGTACTTC. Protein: CASTNFQEGFYEQYF.

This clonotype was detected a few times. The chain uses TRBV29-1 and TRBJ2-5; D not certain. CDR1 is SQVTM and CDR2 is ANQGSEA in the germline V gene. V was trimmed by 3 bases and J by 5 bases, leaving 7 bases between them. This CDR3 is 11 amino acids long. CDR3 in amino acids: CSVEFRETQYF. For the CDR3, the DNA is TGCAGCGTTGAGTTCAGGGAGACCCAGTACTTC.

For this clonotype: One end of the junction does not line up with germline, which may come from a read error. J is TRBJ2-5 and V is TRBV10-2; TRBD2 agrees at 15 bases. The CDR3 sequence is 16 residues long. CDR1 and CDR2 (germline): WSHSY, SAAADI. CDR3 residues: CTSSGLAGGYQETQYF. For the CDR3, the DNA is TGCACCAGCTCGGGACTAGCGGGGGGCTACCAAGAGACCCAGTACTTC.

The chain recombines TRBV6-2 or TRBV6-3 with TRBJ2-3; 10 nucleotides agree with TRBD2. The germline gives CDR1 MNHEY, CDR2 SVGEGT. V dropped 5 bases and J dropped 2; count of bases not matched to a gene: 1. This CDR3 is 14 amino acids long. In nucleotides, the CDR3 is TGTGCCAGCAGTAGCGGGGGGGCCACAGATACGCAGTATTTT. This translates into CASSSGGATDTQYF.

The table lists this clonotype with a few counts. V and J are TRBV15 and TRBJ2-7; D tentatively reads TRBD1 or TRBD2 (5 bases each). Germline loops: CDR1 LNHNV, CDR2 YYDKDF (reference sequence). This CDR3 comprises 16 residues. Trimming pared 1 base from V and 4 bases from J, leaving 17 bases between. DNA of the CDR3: TGTGCCACCAGCAGAGTGCAGATGGGACCGACTTACGAGCAGTACTTC. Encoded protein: CATSRVQMGPTYEQYF.

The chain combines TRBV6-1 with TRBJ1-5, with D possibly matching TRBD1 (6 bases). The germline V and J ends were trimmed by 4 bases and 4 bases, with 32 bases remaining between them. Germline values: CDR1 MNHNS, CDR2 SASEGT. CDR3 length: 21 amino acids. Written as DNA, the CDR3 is TGTGCCAGCAGTGGATGGATCAAGACAACCACACTCAGGGGACTTAATCAGCCCCAGCATTTT. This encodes CASSGWIKTTTLRGLNQPQHF.

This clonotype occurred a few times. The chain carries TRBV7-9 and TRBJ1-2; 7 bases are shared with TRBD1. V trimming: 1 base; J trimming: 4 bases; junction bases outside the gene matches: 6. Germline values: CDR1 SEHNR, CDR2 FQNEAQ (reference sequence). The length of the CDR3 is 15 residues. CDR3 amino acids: CASSLGEGTAYGYTF. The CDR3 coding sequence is TGTGCCAGCAGCTTAGGAGAAGGGACAGCCTATGGCTACACCTTC.

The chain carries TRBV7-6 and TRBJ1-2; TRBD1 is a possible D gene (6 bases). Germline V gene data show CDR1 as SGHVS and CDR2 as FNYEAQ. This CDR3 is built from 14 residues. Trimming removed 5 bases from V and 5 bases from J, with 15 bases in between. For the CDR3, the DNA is TGTGCCAGCAGCCCAGCTGGACAGTTGTATGGCTACACCTTC. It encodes CASSPAGQLYGYTF. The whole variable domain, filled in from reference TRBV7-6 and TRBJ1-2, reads GAGVSQSPRYKVTKRGQDVALRCDPISGHVSLYWYRQALGQGPEFLTYFNYEAQQDKSGLPNDRFSAERPEGSISTLTIQRTEQRDSAMYRCASSPAGQLYGYTFGSGTRLTVV.

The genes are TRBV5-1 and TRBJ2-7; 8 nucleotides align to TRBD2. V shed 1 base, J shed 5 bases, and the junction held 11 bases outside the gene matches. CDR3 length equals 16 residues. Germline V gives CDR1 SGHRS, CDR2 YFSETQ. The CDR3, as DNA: TGCGCCAGCAGCTTGTTTCCGGGTAGCGGGGCCGACGAGCAGTACGTC. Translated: CASSLFPGSGADEQYV.

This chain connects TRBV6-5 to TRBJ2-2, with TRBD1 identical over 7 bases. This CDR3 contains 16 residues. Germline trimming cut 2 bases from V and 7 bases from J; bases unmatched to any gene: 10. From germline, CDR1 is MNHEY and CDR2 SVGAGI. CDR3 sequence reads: CASSYRVDRWNGELFF. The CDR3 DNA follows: TGTGCCAGCAGTTACAGAGTGGACAGGTGGAACGGGGAGCTGTTTTTT.